Listed here is a single T cell receptor beta chain. The antigen remains unidentified. The CDR3 runs 15 residues. The V and J ends lost 2 bases and 4 bases respectively, with 12 bases between them. The germline gives CDR1 LNHNV, CDR2 YYDKDF (reference sequence). TCRdb ran MiXCR on the RT-PCR reads and lists one entry per CDR3 protein. Of under 550,000 distinct CDR3 sequences listed, about 7.2% are singletons. This entry belongs to a study of response to subunit inactivated influenza vaccine. Study outcomes and limitations: Few new T cells, the authors suggested, are recruited by each seasonal influenza vaccination.

The chain carries TRBV15 and TRBJ2-1; maybe TRBD1 (6 bases). The material was PBMCs from blood, obtained about 23 months after vaccination. This clonotype originated in a man in his fifties or sixties who received an inactivated influenza vaccine. CDR3 in amino acids: CATSRRQVAYNEQFF. In nucleotides, the CDR3 is TGTGCCACCAGCAGAAGACAGGTGGCTTACAATGAGCAGTTCTTC.